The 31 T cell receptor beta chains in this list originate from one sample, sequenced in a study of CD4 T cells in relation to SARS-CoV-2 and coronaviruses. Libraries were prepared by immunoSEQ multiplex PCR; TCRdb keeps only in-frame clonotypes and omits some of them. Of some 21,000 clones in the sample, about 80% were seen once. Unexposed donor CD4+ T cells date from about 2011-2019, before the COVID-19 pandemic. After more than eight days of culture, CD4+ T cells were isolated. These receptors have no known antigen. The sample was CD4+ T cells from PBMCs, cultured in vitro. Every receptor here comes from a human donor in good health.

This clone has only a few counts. The CDR3 reads CASSLAGGRAHEQFF. The CDR3 coding sequence is TGTGCCAGCAGCTTAGCCGGCGGGAGGGCTCATGAGCAGTTCTTC. The chain joins TRBV7-9 to TRBJ2-1, with 9 bases aligning to TRBD2. In germline, CDR1 is SEHNR, CDR2 FQNEAQ (reference sequence). The CDR3 consists of 15 residues. V lost 0 bases and J lost 8; bases outside the gene matches: 5.

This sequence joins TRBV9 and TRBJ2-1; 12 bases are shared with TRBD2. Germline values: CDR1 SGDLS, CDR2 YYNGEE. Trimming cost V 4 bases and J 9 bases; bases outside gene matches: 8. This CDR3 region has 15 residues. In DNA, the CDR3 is TGTGCCAGCAGCCCCCGACTAGCGGGAGAGGGTGAGCAGTTCTTC. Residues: CASSPRLAGEGEQFF. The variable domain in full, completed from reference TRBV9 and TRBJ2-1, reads DSGVTQTPKHLITATGQRVTLRCSPRSGDLSVYWYQQSLDQGLQFLIQYYNGEERAKGNILERFSAQQFPDLHSELNLSSLELGDSALYFCASSPRLAGEGEQFFGPGTRLTVL.

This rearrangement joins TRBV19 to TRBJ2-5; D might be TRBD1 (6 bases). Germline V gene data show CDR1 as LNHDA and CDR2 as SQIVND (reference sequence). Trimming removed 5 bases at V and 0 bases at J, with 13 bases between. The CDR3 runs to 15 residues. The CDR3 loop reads CASSRRRDNQETQYF. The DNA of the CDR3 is TGTGCCAGTAGTCGTCGAAGGGACAACCAAGAGACCCAGTACTTC.

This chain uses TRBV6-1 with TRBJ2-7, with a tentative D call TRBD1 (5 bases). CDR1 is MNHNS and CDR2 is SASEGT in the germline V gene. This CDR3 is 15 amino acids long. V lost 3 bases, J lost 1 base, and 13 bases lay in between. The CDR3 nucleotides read TGTGCCAGCAGTGAGCAGCCCAGGGATTCCTACGAGCAGTACTTC. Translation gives CASSEQPRDSYEQYF.

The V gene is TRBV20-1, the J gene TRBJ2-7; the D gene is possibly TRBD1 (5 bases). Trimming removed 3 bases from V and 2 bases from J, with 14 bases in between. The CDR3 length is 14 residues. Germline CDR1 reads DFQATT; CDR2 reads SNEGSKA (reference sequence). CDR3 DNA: TGCAGTGCTAGTAGGGGTCGTGGGCCCTACGAGCAGTACTTC. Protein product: CSASRGRGPYEQYF.

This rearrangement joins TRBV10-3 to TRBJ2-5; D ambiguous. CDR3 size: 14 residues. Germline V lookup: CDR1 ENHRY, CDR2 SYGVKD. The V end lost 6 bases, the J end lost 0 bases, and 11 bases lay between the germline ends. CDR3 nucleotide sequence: TGTGCCATCAGCCAGGCAGCTAACCAAGAGACCCAGTACTTC. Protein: CAISQAANQETQYF.

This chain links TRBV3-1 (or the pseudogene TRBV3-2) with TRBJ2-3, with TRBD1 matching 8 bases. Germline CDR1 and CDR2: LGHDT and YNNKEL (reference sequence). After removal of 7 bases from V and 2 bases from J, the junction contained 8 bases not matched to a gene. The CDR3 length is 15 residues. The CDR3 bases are TGTGCCAGCACTCCACAGGGGGGAACCACAGATACGCAGTATTTT. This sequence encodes CASTPQGGTTDTQYF.

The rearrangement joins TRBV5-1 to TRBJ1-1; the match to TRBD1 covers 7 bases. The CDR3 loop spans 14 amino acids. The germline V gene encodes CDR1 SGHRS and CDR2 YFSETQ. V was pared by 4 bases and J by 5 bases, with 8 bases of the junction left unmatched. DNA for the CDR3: TGCGCCAGCAGCCTACAGGGGATCGGTACTGAAGCTTTCTTT. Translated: CASSLQGIGTEAFF.

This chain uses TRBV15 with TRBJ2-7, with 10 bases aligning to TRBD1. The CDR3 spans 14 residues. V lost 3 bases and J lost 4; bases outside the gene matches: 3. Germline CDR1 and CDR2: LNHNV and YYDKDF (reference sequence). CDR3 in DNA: TGTGCCACCAGCAGTGACAGGGGGCAATACGAGCAGTACTTC. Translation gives CATSSDRGQYEQYF.

CDR3 sequence: CSASWKETQYF. CDR3 nucleotide sequence: TGCAGTGCTAGTTGGAAAGAGACCCAGTACTTC. The rearrangement joins TRBV20-1 to TRBJ2-5; unclear D gene. The CDR3 loop spans 11 amino acids. Deletions cut 3 bases from V and 3 bases from J, with 5 bases between. Per the germline V gene, CDR1 is DFQATT and CDR2 is SNEGSKA (reference sequence).

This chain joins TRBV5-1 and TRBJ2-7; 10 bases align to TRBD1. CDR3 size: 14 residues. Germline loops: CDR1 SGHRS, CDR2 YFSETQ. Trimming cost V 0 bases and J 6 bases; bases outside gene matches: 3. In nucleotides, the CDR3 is TGCGCCAGCAGCTTGGACGGACAGGGGGGCGAGCAGTACTTC. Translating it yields CASSLDGQGGEQYF.

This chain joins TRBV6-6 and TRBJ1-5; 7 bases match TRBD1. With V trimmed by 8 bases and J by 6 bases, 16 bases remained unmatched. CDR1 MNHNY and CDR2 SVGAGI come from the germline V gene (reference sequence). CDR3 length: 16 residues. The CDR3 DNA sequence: TGTGCCAGCGAACACAGGGGACGAGGTTTGGGTCAGCCCCAGCATTTT. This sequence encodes CASEHRGRGLGQPQHF.

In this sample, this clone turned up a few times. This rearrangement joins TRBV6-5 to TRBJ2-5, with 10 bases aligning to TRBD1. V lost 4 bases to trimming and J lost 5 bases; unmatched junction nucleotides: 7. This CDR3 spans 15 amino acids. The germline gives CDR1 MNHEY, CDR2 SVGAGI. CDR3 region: CASSSDRGPGETQYF. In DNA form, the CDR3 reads TGTGCCAGCAGTTCAGACAGGGGGCCCGGGGAGACCCAGTACTTC.

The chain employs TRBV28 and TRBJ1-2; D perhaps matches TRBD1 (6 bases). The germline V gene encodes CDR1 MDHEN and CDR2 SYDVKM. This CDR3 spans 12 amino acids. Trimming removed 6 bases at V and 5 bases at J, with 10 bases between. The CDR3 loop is CASRDRRYGYTF. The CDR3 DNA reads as TGTGCCAGCAGGGACAGACGATATGGCTACACCTTC.

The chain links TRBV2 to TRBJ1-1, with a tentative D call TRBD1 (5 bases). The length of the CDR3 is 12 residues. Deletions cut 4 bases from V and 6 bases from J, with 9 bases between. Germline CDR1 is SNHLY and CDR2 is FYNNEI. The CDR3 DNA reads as TGTGCCAGCAGTGTAGGGGCTTCTGAAGCTTTCTTT. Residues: CASSVGASEAFF.

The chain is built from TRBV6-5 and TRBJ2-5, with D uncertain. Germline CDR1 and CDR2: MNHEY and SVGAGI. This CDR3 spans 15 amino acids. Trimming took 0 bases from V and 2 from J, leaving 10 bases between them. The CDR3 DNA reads TGTGCCAGCAGTTACTCGATCGGGTTACAAGAGACCCAGTACTTC. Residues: CASSYSIGLQETQYF.

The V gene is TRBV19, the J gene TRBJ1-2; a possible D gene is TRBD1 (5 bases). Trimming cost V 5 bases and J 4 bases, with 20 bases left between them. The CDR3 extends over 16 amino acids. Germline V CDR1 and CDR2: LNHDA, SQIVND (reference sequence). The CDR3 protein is CASSGGTDKGLYGYTF. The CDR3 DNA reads TGTGCCAGTAGTGGAGGGACGGATAAAGGCCTCTATGGCTACACCTTC.

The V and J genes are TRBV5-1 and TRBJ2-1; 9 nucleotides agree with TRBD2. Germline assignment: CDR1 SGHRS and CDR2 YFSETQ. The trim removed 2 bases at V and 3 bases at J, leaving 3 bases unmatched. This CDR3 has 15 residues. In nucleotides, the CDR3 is TGCGCCAGCAGCTTTGCGGGAGGGAACTACAATGAGCAGTTCTTC. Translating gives CASSFAGGNYNEQFF.

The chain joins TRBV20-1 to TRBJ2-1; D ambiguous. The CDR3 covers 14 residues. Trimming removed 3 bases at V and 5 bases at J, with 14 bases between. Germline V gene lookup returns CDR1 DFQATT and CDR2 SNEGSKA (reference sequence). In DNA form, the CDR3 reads TGCAGTGCTAGTATAGACCCCGGACACAATGAGCAGTTCTTC. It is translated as CSASIDPGHNEQFF.

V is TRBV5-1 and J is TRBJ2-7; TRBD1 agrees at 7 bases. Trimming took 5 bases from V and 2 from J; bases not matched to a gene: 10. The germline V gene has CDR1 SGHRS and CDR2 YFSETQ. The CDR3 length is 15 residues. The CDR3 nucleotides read TGCGCCAGCAGATCAACAGGGGAATGGACCTACGAGCAGTACTTC. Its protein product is CASRSTGEWTYEQYF.

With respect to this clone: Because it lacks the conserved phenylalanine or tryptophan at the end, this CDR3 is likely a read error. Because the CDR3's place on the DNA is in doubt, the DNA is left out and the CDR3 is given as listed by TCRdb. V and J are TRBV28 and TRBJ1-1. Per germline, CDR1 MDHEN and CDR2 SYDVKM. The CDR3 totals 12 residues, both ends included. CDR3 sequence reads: CASSLQGIGWEV.

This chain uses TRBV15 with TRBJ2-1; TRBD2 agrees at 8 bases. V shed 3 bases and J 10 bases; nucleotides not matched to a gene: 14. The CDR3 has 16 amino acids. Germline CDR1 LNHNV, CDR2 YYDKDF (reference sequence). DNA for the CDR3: TGTGCCACCAGCAGTGTCAGCGGGAGTCGCCGAGGGGAGCAGTTCTTC. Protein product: CATSSVSGSRRGEQFF. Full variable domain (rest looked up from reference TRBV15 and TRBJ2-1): DAMVIQNPRYQVTQFGKPVTLSCSQTLNHNVMYWYQQKSSQAPKLLFHYYDKDFNNEADTPDNFQSRRPNTSFCFLDIRSPGLGDTAMYLCATSSVSGSRRGEQFFGPGTRLTVL.

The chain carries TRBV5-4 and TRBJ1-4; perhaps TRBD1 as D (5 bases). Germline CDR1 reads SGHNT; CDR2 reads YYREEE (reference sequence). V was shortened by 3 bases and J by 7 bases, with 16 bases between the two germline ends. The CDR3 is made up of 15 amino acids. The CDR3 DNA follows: TGTGCCAGCAGCTGGGACCCCGCGGGGGGTGAAAAACTGTTTTTT. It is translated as CASSWDPAGGEKLFF.

The CDR3 nucleotides read TGTGCCAGCAGAAGGGACGGGAACACTGAAGCTTTCTTT. Residues: CASRRDGNTEAFF. This chain uses TRBV28 with TRBJ1-1; tentatively, D is TRBD1 (5 bases). Germline CDR1 is MDHEN and CDR2 is SYDVKM. The CDR3 runs to 13 residues. Trimming pared 6 bases from V and 1 base from J, leaving 9 bases between.

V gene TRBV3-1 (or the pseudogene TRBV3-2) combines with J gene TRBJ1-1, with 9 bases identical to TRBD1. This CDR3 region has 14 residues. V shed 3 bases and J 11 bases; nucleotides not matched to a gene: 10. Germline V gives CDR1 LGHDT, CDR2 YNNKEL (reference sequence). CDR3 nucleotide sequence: TGTGCCAGCAGCCATGCTGACAGGGGGGTGTTGGCTTTCTTT. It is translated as CASSHADRGVLAFF.

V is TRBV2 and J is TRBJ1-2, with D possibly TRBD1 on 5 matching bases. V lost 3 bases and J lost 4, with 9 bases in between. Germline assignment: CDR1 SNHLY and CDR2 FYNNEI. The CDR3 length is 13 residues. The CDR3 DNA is TGTGCCAGCAGTGATAGGGGCGCCTATGGCTACACCTTC. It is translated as CASSDRGAYGYTF.

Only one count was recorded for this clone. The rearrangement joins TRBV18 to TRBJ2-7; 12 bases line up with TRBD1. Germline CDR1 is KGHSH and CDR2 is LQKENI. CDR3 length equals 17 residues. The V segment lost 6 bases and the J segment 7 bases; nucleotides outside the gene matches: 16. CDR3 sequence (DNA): TGTGCCAGCTCCCTCCGGCCTACGGGACAGGGGGCTAGTGAGCAGTACTTC. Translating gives CASSLRPTGQGASEQYF.

Here the CDR3 DNA reads TGTGCCAGCAGCTCCTTTCACAGGACAGTAGTTTTGGTTAATGAAAAACTGTTTTTT. Translating gives CASSSFHRTVVLVNEKLFF. The J gene is TRBJ1-4, the V gene TRBV7-3; TRBD1 might be the D (6 bases). The length of the CDR3 is 19 residues. V lost 4 bases, J lost 4 bases, and 25 bases lay in between. CDR1 and CDR2 from the germline V gene are SGHTA and FQGTGA.

The CDR3 region has the DNA TGTGCCAGCAGTGCCCAGGGGGCTAGACGTGAAAAACTGTTTTTT. This codes for CASSAQGARREKLFF. The chain has TRBV25-1 and TRBJ1-4; 8 bases fit TRBD1. CDR3 length: 15 amino acids. Unmatched junction bases numbered 8, after V lost 4 bases and J lost 7 bases. Germline V CDR1 and CDR2: MGHDK, SYGVNS.

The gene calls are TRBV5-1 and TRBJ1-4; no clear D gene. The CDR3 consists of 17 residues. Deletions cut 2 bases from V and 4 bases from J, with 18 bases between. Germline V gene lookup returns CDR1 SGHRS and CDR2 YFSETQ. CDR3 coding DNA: TGCGCCAGCAGCTTTGGTTTTGTTTTTACGGATAATGAAAAACTGTTTTTT. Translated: CASSFGFVFTDNEKLFF.

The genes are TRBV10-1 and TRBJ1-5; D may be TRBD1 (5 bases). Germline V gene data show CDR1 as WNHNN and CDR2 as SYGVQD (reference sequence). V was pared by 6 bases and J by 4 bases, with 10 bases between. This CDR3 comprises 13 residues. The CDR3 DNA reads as TGCGCCAGCAGCGCCGGGGCAAATCAGCCCCAGCATTTT. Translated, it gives CASSAGANQPQHF.